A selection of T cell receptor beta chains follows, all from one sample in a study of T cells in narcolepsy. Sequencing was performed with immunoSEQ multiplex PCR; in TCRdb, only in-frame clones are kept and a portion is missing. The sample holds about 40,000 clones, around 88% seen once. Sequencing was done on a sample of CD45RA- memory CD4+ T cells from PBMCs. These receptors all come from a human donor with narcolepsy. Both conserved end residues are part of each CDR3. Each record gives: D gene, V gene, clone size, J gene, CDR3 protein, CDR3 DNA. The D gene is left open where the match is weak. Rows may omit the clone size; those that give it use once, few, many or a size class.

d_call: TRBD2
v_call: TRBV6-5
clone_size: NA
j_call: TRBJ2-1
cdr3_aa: CASSYEAGGGNEQFF
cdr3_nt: TGTGCCAGCAGTTACGAAGCGGGAGGAGGGAATGAGCAGTTCTTC

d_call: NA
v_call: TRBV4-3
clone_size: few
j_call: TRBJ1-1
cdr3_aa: CASSQDARTEAFF
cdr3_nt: TGCGCCAGCAGCCAAGATGCACGGACTGAAGCTTTCTTT

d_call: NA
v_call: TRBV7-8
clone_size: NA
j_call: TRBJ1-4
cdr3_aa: CASSLKGFGEKLFF
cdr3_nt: TGTGCCAGCAGCTTAAAAGGATTTGGCGAAAAACTGTTTTTT

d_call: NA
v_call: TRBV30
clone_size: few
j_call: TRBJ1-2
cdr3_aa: CAWAWLGNYGYTF
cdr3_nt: TGTGCCTGGGCGTGGTTAGGGAACTATGGCTACACCTTC

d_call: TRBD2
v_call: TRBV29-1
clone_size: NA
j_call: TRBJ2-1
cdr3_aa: CSVGGLAGGSSYNEQFF
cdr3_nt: TGCAGCGTCGGGGGACTAGCGGGGGGCAGCTCCTACAATGAGCAGTTCTTC

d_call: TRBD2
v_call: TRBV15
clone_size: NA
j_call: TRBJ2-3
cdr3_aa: CATSRGGGGRDTQYF
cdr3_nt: TGTGCCACCAGCAGAGGGGGTGGCGGGAGGGATACGCAGTATTTT

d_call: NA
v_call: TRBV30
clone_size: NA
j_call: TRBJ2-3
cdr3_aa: CAAPGPLTDTQYF
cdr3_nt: TGTGCCGCCCCAGGGCCTCTCACAGATACGCAGTATTTT

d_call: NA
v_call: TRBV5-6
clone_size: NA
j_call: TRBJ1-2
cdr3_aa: CASSLGEFGGYTF
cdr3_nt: TGTGCCAGCAGCTTAGGGGAGTTCGGGGGCTACACCTTC

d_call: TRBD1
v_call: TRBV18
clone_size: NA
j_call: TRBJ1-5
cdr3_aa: CASSPPNRGNQPQHF
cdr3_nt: TGTGCCAGCTCACCACCGAACAGGGGAAATCAGCCCCAGCATTTT

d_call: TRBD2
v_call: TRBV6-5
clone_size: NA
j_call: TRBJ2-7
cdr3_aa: CASSQLAGAGYEQYF
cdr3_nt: TGTGCCAGCAGCCAACTAGCGGGGGCTGGCTACGAGCAGTACTTC

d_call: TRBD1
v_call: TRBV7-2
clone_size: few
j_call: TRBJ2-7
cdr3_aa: CASSWDSAYEQYF
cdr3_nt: TGTGCCAGCAGCTGGGACAGCGCCTACGAGCAGTACTTC

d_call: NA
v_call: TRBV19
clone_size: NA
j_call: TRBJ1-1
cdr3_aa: CASSIDQVDSAFF
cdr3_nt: TGTGCCAGTAGTATAGATCAGGTAGATTCGGCTTTCTTT

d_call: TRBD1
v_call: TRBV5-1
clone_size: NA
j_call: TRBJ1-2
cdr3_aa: CASSAGGQGDGYTF
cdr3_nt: TGCGCCAGCAGCGCGGGGGGACAGGGTGATGGCTACACCTTC

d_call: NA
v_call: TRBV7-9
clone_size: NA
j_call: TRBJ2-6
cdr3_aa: CASSIGDSGANVLTF
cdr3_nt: TGTGCCAGCAGTATAGGGGACTCTGGGGCCAACGTCCTGACTTTC

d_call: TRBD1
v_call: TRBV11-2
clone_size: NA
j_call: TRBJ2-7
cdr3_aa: CASSARDRVHEQYF
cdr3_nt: TGTGCCAGCAGCGCCCGGGACAGGGTACACGAGCAGTACTTC

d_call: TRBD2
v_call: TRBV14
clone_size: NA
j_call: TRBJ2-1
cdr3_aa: CASSQDQGLGGEQFF
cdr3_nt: TGTGCCAGCAGCCAAGATCAGGGACTAGGGGGGGAGCAGTTCTTC

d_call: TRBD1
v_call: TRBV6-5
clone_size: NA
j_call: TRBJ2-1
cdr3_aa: CASSSSGTGVMFF
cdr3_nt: TGTGCCAGCAGTTCCTCCGGGACAGGGGTCATGTTCTTC

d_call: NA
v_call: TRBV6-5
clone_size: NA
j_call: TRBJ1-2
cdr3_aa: CATVPGSNYGYTF
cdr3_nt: TGTGCCACGGTCCCAGGGAGTAACTATGGCTACACCTTC

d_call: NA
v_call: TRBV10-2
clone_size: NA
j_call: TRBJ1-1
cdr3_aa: CASSEKGGPNTEAFF
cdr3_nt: TGCGCCAGCAGTGAGAAAGGCGGACCGAACACTGAAGCTTTCTTT

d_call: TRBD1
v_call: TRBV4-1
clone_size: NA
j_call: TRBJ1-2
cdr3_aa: CASSQTPGQVIYGYTF
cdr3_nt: TGCGCCAGCAGCCAGACACCGGGACAGGTCATTTATGGCTACACCTTC